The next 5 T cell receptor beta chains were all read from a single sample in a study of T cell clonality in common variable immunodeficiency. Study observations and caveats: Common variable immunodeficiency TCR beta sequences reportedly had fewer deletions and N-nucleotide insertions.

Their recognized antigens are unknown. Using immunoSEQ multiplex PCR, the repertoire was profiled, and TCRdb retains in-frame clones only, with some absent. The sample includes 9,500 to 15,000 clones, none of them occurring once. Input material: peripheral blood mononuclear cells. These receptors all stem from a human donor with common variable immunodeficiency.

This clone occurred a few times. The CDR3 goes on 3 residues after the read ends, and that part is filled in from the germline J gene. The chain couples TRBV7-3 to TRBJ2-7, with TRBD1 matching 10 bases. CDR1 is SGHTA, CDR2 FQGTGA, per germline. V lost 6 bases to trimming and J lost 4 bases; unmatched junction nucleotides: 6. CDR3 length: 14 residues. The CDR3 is CASRASDRGYEQYF. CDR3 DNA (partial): TGTGCCAGCAGGGCCTCGGACAGGGGGTACGAG.

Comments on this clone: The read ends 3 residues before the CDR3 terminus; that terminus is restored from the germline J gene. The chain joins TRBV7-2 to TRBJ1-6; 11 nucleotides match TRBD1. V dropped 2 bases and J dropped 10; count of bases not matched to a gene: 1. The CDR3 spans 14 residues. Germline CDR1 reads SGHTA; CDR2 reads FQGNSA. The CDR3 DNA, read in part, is TGTGCCAGCAGCTTACGGACAGGGGGCTCACCC. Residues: CASSLRTGGSP. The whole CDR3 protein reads CASSLRTGGSPLHF.

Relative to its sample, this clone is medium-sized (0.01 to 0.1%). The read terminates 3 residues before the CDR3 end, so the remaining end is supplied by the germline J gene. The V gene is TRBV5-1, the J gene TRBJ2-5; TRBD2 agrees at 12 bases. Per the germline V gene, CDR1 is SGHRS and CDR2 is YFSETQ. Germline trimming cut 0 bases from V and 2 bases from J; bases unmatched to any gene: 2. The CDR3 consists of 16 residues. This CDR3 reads CASSLGLAGGQETQYF. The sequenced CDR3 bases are TGCGCCAGCAGCTTGGGTCTAGCGGGGGGGCAAGAGACC. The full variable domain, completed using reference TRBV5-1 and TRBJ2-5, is KAGVTQTPRYLIKTRGQQVTLSCSPISGHRSVSWYQQTPGQGLQFLFEYFSETQRNKGNFPGRFSGRQFSNSRSEMNVSTLELGDSALYLCASSLGLAGGQETQYFGPGTRLLVL.

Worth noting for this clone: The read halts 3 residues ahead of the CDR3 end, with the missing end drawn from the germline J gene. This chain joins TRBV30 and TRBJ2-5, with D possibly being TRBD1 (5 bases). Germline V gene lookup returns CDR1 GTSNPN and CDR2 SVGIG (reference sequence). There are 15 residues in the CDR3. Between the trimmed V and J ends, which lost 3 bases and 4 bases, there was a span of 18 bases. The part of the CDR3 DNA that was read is TGTGCCTGGAGAGCCGACAGTGCACGGAGAGAGACC. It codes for CAWRADSARRET. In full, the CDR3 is CAWRADSARRETQYF.

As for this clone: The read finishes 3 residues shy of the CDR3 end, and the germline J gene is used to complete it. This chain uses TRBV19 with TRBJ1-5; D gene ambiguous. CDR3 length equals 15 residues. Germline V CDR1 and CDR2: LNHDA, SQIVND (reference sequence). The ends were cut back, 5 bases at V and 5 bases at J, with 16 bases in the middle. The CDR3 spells CASSRSRGSDQPQHF. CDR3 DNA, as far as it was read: TGTGCCAGTAGTCGCTCCCGGGGTTCGGATCAGCCC.